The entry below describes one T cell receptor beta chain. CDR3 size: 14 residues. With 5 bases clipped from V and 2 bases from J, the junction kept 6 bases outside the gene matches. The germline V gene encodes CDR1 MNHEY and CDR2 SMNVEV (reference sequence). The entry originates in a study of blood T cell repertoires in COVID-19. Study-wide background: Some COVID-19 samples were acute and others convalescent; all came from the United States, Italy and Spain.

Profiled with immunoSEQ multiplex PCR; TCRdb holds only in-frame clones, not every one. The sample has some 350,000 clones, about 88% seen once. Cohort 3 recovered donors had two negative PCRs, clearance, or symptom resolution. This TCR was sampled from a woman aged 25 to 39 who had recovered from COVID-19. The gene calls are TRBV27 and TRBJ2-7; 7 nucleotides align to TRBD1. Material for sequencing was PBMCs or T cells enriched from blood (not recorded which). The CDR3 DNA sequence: TGTGCCAGCAGTCCCCACAGGGGAACCTACGAGCAGTACTTC. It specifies CASSPHRGTYEQYF.